Listed here is a single T cell receptor (beta chain). The data derive from a study of T cell changes during pregnancy in multiple sclerosis. Assay: immunoSEQ multiplex PCR; the TCRdb copy retains only in-frame clones and omits some. The data show around 30,000 clones, with approximately 90% seen just once and about 9.9% held by the top ten. The CDR3 spans 13 residues. Per germline, CDR1 KGHSH and CDR2 LQKENI. Trimming took 2 bases from V and 0 from J, leaving 5 bases between them. The TCR sequence derives from a female donor with multiple sclerosis, enrolled in a pregnancy study. J is TRBJ2-7 and V is TRBV18; perhaps TRBD2 as D (5 bases). Sequences were derived from CD8+ T cells from peripheral blood mononuclear cells, sampled in the first trimester of pregnancy. CDR3 protein: CASSPGSSYEQYF. CDR3 in DNA: TGTGCCAGCTCACCAGGGAGCTCCTACGAGCAGTACTTC.